This T cell receptor beta chain was identified during a study of blood T cells in healthy people across ages. Overall study results and limits: Naive CD4+ cells and diversity were both higher in long-lived donors than in aged donors. Nothing was known about donor CMV status, and this possibly confounded expanded clonotype changes.

The donors, aged roughly 6 to 90, were healthy Caucasians from Russia. Germline lookup yields CDR1 SGDLS and CDR2 YYNGEE. The CDR3 has 15 residues. Trimming took off 1 base at V and 5 bases at J, with 16 bases between the two ends. As for this clonotype: Its antigen remains unidentified.

Through a sample-barcoded 5' primer and a J-beta primer mix, a second PCR was run for roughly 6 to 11 cycles. MiXCR was run by TCRdb on the 5' RACE reads, yielding one entry per CDR3 protein. Among around 1,000,000 distinct CDR3 sequences, less than 25% were seen once, and the ten largest hold 0.75%. These records were also assigned to another study, of T cells of mothers and their children. That paper notes: Whether pairs are related or unrelated, thymic selection shapes their TCR recombination output in much the same way.

The clonotype was recovered from a girl aged 2 to 10 in good health. The rearrangement links TRBV9 to TRBJ2-7; no reliable D call. The sequenced sample was blood. The DNA for the CDR3 is TGTGCCAGCAGCGTATCTGGGCGCGCGGTCGACGAGCAGTACTTC. Its translation: CASSVSGRAVDEQYF.